This T cell receptor beta chain was retrieved from a study of OX40 agonist ivuxolimab in advanced cancers. Study information: Partial responses were seen in three patients, one with hepatocellular carcinoma and two with cutaneous melanoma.

The study's findings and limits: People who partly responded at 0.1-3.0 mg/kg had some of the least clonal expansion seen.

Notes on this clone: Its antigen remains unknown.

Trimming cost V 5 bases and J 7 bases; bases outside gene matches: 14. The CDR3 consists of 17 residues. From germline, CDR1 is SEHNR and CDR2 FQNEAQ (reference sequence). TCRdb's copy holds only in-frame clones and misses some; the assay was immunoSEQ multiplex PCR. The sample holds tens of thousands of clones, around 85% seen once. The gene calls are TRBV7-9 and TRBJ1-2; TRBD1 agrees at 12 bases. The sample in question was CD4+ or CD8+ T cells sorted from blood, obtained in a trial of the OX40 agonist ivuxolimab. The clonotype originates from an adult with an advanced solid tumor such as melanoma, head and neck, liver or kidney cancer. The CDR3 spells CASSTSSGTGGAGGYTF. For the CDR3, the DNA is TGTGCCAGCAGCACCTCCTCCGGGACAGGGGGCGCGGGTGGCTACACCTTC.